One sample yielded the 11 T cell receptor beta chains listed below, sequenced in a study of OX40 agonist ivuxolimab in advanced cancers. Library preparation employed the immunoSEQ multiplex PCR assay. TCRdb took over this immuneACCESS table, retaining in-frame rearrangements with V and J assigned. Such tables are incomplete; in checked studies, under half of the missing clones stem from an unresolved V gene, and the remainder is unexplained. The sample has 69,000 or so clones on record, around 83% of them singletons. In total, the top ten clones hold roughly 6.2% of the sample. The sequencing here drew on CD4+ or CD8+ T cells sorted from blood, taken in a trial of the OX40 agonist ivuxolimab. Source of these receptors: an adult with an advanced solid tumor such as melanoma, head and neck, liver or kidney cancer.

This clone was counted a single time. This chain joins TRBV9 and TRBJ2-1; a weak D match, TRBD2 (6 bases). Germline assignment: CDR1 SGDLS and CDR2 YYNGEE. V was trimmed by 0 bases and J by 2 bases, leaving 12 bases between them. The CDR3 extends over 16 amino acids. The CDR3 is CASSVGPGGAYNEQFF. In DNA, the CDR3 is TGTGCCAGCAGCGTAGGGCCAGGAGGGGCCTACAATGAGCAGTTCTTC.

CDR3 loop: CASSLQTGELEKLFF. In DNA, the CDR3 is TGTGCCAGCAGCCTCCAGACAGGGGAATTGGAAAAACTGTTTTTT. The rearrangement uses TRBV14 and TRBJ1-4, with 8 positions matching TRBD1. The V and J ends lost 4 bases and 8 bases, in that order; junction bases with no gene match: 9. Germline loops: CDR1 SGHDN, CDR2 FVKESK. The CDR3 contains 15 residues.

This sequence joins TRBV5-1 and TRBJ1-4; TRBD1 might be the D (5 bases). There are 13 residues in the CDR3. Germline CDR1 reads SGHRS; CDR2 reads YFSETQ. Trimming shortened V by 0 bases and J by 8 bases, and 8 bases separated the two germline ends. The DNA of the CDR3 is TGCGCCAGCAGCTTGGGAGGGGCCGAAAAACTGTTTTTT. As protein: CASSLGGAEKLFF.

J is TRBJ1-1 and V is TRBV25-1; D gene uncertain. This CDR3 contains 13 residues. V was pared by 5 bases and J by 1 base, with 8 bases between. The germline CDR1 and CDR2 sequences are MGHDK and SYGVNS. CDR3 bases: TGTGCCAGCAGTACAGTAGCGAACACTGAAGCTTTCTTT. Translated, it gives CASSTVANTEAFF.

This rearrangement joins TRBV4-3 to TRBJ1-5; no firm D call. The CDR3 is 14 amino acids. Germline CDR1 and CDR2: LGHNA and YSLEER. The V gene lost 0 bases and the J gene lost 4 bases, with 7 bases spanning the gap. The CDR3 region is CASSQDAGNQPQHF. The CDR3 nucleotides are TGCGCCAGCAGCCAAGATGCGGGGAATCAGCCCCAGCATTTT.

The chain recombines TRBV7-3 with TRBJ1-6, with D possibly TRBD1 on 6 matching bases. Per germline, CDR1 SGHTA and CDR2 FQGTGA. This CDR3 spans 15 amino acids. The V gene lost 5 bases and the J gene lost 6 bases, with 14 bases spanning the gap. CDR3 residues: CASSLNRVGNSPLHF. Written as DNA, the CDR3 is TGTGCCAGCAGCCTTAACAGGGTCGGTAATTCACCCCTCCACTTT.

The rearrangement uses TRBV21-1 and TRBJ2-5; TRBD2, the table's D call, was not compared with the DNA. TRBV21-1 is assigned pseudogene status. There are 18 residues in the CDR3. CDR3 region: CASSKGRTSGPPQETQYF. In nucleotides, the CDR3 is TGTGCCAGCAGCAAAGGCAGGACTAGCGGGCCCCCCCAAGAGACCCAGTACTTC.

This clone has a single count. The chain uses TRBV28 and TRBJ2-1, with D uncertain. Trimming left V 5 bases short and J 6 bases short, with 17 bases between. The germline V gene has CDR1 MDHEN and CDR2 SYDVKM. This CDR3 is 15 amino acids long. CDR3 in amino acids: CASSQPGILSNEQFF. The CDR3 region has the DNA TGTGCCAGCAGTCAGCCAGGTATACTGAGCAATGAGCAGTTCTTC.

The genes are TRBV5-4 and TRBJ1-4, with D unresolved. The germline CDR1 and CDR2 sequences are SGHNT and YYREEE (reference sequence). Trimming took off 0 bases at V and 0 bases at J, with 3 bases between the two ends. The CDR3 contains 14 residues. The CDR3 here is CASSLETTNEKLFF. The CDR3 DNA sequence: TGTGCCAGCAGCTTGGAGACAACTAATGAAAAACTGTTTTTT.

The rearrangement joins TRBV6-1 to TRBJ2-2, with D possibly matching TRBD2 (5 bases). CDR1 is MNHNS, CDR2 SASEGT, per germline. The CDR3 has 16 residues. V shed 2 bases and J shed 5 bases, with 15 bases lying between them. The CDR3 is CASSEIWGTGTGELFF. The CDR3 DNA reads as TGTGCCAGCAGTGAAATATGGGGTACGGGGACCGGGGAGCTGTTTTTT.

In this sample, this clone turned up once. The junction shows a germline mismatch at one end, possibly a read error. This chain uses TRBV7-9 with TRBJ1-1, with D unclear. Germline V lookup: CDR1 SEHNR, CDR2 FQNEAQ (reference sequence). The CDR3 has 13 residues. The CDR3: CASSLGVTPLAPF. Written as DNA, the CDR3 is TGTGCCAGCAGCTTAGGCGTGACACCGCTTGCCCCCTTT.